A selection of T cell receptor beta chains follows, all from one sample in a study of T-cell reconstitution after alpha-beta-depleted transplantation in children. Each CDR3 protein gets one entry after TCRdb re-called the PCR reads with MiXCR. Altogether around 700,000 distinct CDR3 sequences are present, about 12% being singletons, with the ten largest covering 0.79%. Sequenced here: PBMCs, sampled before TCRalphabeta/CD19-depleted stem cell transplant. Receptor source: a girl between 2 and 10 years old with congenital amegakaryocytic thrombocytopenia, due to receive a stem cell transplant. CDR3s include the opening cysteine and the closing phenylalanine or tryptophan.

v_gene	j_gene	CDR3aa
TRBV18	TRBJ2-7	CASSPGAGDLYEQYF
TRBV20-1	TRBJ2-1	CSARDPLLLAGDLYNEQFF
TRBV14	TRBJ2-2	CASSQAFAGGELFF
TRBV6-1	TRBJ2-5	CASSDGTGANQETQYF
TRBV5-1	TRBJ1-4	CASSDGAANEKLFF
TRBV5-1	TRBJ1-1	CASSLAGTGAHTEAFF
TRBV5-1	TRBJ2-3	CASSFDPGRADTQYF
TRBV7-7	TRBJ2-1	CASSLAGDNEQSF
TRBV20-1	TRBJ1-6	CSARSTNNSPLHF
TRBV7-6	TRBJ1-4	CASSLAPGAPNEKLFF
TRBV29-1	TRBJ2-5	CSVELGLKETQYF
TRBV5-1	TRBJ1-1	CASSQAANTEAFF
TRBV20-1	TRBJ1-1	CSARRGGRATEAFF
TRBV29-1	TRBJ1-5	CSVGGGQPQHF
TRBV7-9	TRBJ2-1	CASSLSGTDYNEQFF
TRBV14	TRBJ2-5	CASSQGQAQASRETQYF
TRBV5-1	TRBJ2-7	CASSESGSNYEQYF
TRBV9	TRBJ2-2	CASSPSEGKATGELFF
TRBV5-1	TRBJ2-1	CASSLGESSYNEQFF
TRBV29-1	TRBJ2-2	CSGRFTGELFF
TRBV7-9	TRBJ1-4	CASSPGTSNEKLYF
TRBV20-1	TRBJ2-1	CSASEDYNEQFF
TRBV6-1	TRBJ1-1	CASISSLGGGKNTEAFF
TRBV12-3/TRBV12-4	TRBJ2-1	CASSHWTSTNEQFF
TRBV20-1	TRBJ1-2	CSAGVPGTGQINYGYTF
TRBV30	TRBJ2-7	CAWSMDRAYEQYF